The clone carrying this TCR beta chain was detected ten times or more. The sample originates from a study of neurological immune-mediated disorders. TCRdb itself ran the 5' RACE reads through MiXCR, one entry per CDR3 protein. The sample lists approximately 65,000 distinct CDR3 sequences, over 4% occurring once. This sequence originates from a human donor with multiple sclerosis. The donor label of this sample is uncertain. Specimen: PBMCs.

CDR3 coding DNA: TGTGCCAGCAGTTACCAGGCCAGGAACTCTGGGGCCAACGTCCTGACTTTC. This gives the protein CASSYQARNSGANVLTF. V gene TRBV6-5 combines with J gene TRBJ2-6; D is uncertain. Germline V lookup: CDR1 MNHEY, CDR2 SVGAGI. V dropped 2 bases and J dropped 0 bases, with 11 bases sitting between them. The CDR3 length is 17 residues.